This TCR beta chain appears in the sequencing data of a study of human T cells and chemical hapten exposure. Study-wide points: It was expanded TCRs that formed significantly more large CDR3 similarity clusters than controls did.

Time point here: patch test 1, 2 weeks after DPC sensitization. Noted treatment: therapeutic diphenylcyclopropenone sensitization with weekly scalp DPC. TCRdb re-derived calls from the RACE reads in MiXCR, one entry per CDR3 protein. Of some 340,000 distinct CDR3 sequences listed, around 7% are singletons. V was pared by 4 bases and J by 0 bases, with 4 bases between. This CDR3 is built from 13 residues. Germline CDR1 KGHSH, CDR2 LQKENI. Regarding this clonotype: Its antigen is unidentified.

Here the sequenced sample was whole blood, taken in connection with sensitization to the hapten diphenylcyclopropenone (DPC). The chain has TRBV18 and TRBJ1-3; D is unresolved. This sequence was found in a young woman with alopecia areata. Some clones in this sample may be carry-over from other donors' samples. The CDR3 sequence: CASSRHSGNTIYF. In DNA, the CDR3 is TGTGCCAGCTCACGTCACTCTGGAAACACCATATATTTT.